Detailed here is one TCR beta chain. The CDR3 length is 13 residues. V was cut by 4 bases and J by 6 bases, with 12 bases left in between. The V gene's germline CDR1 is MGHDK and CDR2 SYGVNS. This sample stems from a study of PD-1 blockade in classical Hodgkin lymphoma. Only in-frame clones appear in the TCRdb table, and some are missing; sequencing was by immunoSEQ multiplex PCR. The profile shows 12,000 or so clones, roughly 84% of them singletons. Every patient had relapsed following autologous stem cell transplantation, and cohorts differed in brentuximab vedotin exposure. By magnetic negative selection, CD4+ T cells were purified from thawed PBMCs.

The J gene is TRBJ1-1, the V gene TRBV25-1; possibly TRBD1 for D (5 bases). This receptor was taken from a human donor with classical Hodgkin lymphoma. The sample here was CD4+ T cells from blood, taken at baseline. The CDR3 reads CASSGGAVPEAFF. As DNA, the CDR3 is TGTGCCAGCAGTGGCGGGGCAGTCCCTGAAGCTTTCTTT. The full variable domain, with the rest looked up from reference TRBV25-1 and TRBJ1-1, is EADIYQTPRYLVIGTGKKITLECSQTMGHDKMYWYQQDPGMELHLIHYSYGVNSTEKGDLSSESTVSRIRTEHFPLTLESARPSHTSQYLCASSGGAVPEAFFGQGTRLTVV.